A single T cell receptor beta chain is shown here with its context. What it binds is not known. The same CDR3 also results from other DNA sequences found in this sample. The data derive from a study of OX40 agonist ivuxolimab in advanced cancers. Regarding the study as a whole: Among patients with partial responses at 0.1-3.0 mg/kg, clonal expansion was among the lowest. Some nonresponders additionally presented with little normalized T-cell clonal expansion.

Assay used: immunoSEQ multiplex PCR; TCRdb lists only in-frame clones, some missing. The repertoire holds nearly 80,000 clones, with 90% to 95% as singletons. The CDR3 covers 13 residues. Germline CDR1 reads MNHEY; CDR2 reads SVGAGI. V lost 2 bases and J 5 bases, leaving 4 bases between the germline ends. This chain joins TRBV6-5 and TRBJ1-6, with unresolved D. The source material was CD4+ or CD8+ T cells sorted from blood, sampled in a trial of the OX40 agonist ivuxolimab. This clonotype was obtained from an adult with an advanced solid tumor such as melanoma, head and neck, liver or kidney cancer. DNA for the CDR3: TGTGCCAGCAGTTACGGGAATAATTCACCCCTCCACTTT. Protein product: CASSYGNNSPLHF.